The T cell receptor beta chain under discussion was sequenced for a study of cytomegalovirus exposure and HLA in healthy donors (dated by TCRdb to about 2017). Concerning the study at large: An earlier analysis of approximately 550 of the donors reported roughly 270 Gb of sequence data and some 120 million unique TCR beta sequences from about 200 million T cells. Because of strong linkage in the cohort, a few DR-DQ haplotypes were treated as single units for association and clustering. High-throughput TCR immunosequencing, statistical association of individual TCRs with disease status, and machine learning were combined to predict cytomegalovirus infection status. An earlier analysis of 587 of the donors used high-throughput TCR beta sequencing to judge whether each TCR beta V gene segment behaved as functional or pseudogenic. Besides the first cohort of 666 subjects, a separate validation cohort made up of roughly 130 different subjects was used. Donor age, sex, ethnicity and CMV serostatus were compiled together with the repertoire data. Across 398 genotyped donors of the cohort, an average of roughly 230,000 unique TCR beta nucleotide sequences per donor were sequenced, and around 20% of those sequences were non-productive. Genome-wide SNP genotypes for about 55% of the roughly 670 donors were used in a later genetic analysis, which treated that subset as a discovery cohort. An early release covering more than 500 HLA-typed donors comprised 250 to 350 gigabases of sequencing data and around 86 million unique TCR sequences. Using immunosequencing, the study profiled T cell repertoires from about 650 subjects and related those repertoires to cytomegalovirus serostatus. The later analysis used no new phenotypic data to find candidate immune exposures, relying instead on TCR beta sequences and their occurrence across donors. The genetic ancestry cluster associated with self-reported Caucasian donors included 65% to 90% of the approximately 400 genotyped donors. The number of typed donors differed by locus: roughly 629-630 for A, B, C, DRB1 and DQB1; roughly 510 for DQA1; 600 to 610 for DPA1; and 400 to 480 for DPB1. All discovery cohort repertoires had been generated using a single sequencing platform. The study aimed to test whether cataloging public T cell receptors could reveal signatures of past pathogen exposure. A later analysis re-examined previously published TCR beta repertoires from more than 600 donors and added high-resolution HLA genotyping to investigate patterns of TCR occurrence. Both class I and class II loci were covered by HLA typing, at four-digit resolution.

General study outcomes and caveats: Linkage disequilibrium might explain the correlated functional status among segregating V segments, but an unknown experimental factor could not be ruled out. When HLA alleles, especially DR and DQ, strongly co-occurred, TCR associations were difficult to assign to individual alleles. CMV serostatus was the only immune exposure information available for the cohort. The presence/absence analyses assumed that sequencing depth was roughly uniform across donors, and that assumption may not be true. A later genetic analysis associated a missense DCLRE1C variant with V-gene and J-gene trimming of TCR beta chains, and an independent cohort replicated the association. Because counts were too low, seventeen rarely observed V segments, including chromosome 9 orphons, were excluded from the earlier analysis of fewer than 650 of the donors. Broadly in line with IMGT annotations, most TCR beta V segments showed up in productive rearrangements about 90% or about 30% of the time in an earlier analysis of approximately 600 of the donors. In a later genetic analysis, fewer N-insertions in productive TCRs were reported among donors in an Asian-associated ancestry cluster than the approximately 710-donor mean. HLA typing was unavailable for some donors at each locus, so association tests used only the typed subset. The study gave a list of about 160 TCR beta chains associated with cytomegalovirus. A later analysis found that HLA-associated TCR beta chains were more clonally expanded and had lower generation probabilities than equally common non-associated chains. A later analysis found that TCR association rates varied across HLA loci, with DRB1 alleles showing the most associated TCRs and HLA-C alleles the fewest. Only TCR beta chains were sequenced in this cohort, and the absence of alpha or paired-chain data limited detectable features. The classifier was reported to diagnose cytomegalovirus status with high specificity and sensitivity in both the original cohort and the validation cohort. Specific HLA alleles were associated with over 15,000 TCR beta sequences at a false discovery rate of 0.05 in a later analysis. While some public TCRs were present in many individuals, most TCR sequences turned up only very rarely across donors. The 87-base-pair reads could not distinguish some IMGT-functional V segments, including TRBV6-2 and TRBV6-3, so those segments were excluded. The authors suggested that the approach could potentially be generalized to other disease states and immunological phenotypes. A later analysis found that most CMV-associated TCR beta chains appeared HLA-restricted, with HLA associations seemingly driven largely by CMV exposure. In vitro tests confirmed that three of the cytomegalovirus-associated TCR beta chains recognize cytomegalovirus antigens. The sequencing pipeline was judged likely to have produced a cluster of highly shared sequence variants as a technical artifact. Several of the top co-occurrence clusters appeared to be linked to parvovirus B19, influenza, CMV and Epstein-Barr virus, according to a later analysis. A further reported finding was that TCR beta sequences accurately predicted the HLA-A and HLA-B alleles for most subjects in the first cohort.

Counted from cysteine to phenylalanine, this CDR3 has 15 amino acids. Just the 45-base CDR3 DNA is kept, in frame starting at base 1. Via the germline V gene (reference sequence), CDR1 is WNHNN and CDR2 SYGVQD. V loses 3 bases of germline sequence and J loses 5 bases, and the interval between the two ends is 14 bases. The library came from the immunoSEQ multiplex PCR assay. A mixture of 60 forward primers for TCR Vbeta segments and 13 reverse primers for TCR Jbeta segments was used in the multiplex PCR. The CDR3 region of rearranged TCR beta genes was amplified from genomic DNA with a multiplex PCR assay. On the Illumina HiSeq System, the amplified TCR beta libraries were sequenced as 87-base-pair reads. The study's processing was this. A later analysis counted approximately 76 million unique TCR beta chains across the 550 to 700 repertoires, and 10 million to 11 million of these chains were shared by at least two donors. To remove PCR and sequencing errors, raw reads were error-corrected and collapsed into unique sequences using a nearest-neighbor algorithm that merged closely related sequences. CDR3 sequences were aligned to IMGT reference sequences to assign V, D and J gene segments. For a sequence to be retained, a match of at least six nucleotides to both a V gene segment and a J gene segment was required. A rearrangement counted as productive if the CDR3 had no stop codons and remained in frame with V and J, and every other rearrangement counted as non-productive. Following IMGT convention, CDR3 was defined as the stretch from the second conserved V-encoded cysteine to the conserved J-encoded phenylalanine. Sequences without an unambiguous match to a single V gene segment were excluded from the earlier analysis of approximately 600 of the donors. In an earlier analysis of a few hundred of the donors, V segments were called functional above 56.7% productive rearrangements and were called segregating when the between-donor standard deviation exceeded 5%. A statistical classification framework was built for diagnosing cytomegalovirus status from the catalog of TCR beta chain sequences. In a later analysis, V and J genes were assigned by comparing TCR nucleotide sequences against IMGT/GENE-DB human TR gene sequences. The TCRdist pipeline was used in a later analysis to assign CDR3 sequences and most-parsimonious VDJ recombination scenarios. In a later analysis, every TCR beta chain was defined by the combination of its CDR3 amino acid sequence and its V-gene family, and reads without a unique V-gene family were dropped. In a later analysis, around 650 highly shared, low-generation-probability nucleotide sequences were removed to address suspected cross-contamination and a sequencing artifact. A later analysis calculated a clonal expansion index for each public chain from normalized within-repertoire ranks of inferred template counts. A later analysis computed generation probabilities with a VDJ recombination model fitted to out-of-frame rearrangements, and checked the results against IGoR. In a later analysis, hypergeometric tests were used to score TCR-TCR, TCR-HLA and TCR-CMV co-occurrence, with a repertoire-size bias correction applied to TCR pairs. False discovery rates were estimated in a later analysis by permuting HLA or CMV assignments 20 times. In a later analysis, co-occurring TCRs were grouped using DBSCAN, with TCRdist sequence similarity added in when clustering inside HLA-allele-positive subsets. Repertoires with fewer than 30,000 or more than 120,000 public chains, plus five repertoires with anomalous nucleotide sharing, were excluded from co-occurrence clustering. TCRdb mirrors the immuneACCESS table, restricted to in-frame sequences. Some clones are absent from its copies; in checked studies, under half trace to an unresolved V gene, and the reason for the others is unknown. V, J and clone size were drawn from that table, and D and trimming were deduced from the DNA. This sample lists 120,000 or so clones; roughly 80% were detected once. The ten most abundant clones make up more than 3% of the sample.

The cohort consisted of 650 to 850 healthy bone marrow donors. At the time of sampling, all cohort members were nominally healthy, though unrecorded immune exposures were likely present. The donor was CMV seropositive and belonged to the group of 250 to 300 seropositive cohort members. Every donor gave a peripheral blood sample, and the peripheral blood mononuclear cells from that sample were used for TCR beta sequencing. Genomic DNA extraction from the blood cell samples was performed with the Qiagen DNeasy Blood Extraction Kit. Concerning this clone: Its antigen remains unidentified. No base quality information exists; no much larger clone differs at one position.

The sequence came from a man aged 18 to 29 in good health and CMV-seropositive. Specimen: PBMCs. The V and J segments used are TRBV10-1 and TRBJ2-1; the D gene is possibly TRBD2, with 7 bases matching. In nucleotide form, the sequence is TGCGCCAGCAGTGAAAGGCGGGGGCCCCACAATGAGCAGTTCTTC. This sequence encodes CASSERRGPHNEQFF.